These T cell receptor beta chains were read from a single sample in a study of shared clonotypes between healthy human individuals. Sequencing used immunoSEQ multiplex PCR; TCRdb keeps in-frame clones, though not all of them. The sample carries over a million clones, roughly 95% recorded once. Specimen: naive CD4+ T cells sorted from blood. The source of these receptors is a young man in good health. CDR3s include the opening cysteine and the closing phenylalanine or tryptophan. A D gene is named only where the DNA matches it firmly. Where a row states a size, it is once, few, many or the class of an expanded clone; other rows omit it.

clone size | J gene | V gene | D gene | CDR3 DNA | CDR3 protein
. | TRBJ2-7 | TRBV5-1 | TRBD2 | TGCGCCAGCAGCGCCGGGACTAGCGGCTACGAGCAGTACTTC | CASSAGTSGYEQYF
few | TRBJ2-5 | TRBV5-1 | . | TGCGCCAGCAGAACGGGGGACACTTTCTCCCAAGAGACCCAGTACTTC | CASRTGDTFSQETQYF
. | TRBJ1-2 | TRBV30 | TRBD1 | TGTGCCTGGAGTATAAACAGGGGGCCTAGCTATGGCTACACCTTC | CAWSINRGPSYGYTF
. | TRBJ2-6 | TRBV28 | TRBD2 | TGTGCCAGCAGTCTAGCGGCTGGGGCCAACGTCCTGACTTTC | CASSLAAGANVLTF
once | TRBJ2-3 | TRBV10-2 | . | TGCGCCAGCAGTGCTCCGGGAGCCTTTACTACGCAGTATTTT | CASSAPGAFTTQYF
. | TRBJ2-2 | TRBV19 | TRBD2 | TGTGCCAGTAGACTCGGACTAGCGGGAGCGGCGAACACCGGGGAGCTGTTTTTT | CASRLGLAGAANTGELFF
. | TRBJ2-3 | TRBV7-2 | TRBD2 | TGTGCCAGCAGCCCTCTAGCGGCGGTAGATACGCAGTATTTT | CASSPLAAVDTQYF
. | TRBJ2-5 | TRBV11-1 | TRBD2 | TGTGCCAGCAGTACAACTAGCGGGAGAGGGGAGACCCAGTACTTC | CASSTTSGRGETQYF
. | TRBJ2-1 | TRBV9 | . | TGTGCCAGCAGCACTTTTTTAGGAGGGCCCTACAATGAGCAGTTCTTC | CASSTFLGGPYNEQFF
. | TRBJ2-7 | TRBV6-6 | . | TGTGCCAGCAGATCCACACGAAGTTACGAGCAGTACTTC | CASRSTRSYEQYF
. | TRBJ2-7 | TRBV29-1 | . | TGCAGCGTTGAGGATCGAGCCTACGAGCAGTACTTC | CSVEDRAYEQYF
. | TRBJ2-3 | TRBV7-8 | TRBD2 | TGTGCCAGCAGCTCCTCCCTACTAGCGGTGGGATTGGATACGCAGTATTTT | CASSSSLLAVGLDTQYF
. | TRBJ2-1 | TRBV11-3 | TRBD2 | TGTGCCAGCAGCTTCCCCGGGACTAGCGGGGCAAGCTCCTACAATGAGCAGTTCTTC | CASSFPGTSGASSYNEQFF
. | TRBJ2-5 | TRBV11-2 | . | TGTGCCAGCAGCCTTTCGGTAGGACAGCTAGAGACCCAGTACTTC | CASSLSVGQLETQYF
once | TRBJ2-7 | TRBV18 | TRBD1 | TGTGCCAGCTCACTGGGACAGGGATACGAGCAGTACTTC | CASSLGQGYEQYF
once | TRBJ2-3 | TRBV5-1 | . | TGCGCCAGCAGCTCTCGGAAAGTTTCTCGACTTGGGAGCACAGATACGCAGTATTTT | CASSSRKVSRLGSTDTQYF
. | TRBJ1-5 | TRBV19 | . | TGTGCCAGTAGTACATTGGGGGGCAATCAGCCCCAGCATTTT | CASSTLGGNQPQHF
. | TRBJ2-1 | TRBV11-3 | TRBD2 | TGTGCCAGCAGCTTAGGAAAGGGACTAGCAATCTCCCCCTACAATGAGCAGTTCTTC | CASSLGKGLAISPYNEQFF
. | TRBJ2-7 | TRBV9 | . | TGTGCCAGCAGCCCGGGATCGTCCTCCTACGAGCAGTACTTC | CASSPGSSSYEQYF
. | TRBJ1-2 | TRBV27 | TRBD1 | TGTGCCAGCAGTTTGGGCCCACAGGGGGCGGAAAGCTATGGCTACACCTTC | CASSLGPQGAESYGYTF
. | TRBJ2-1 | TRBV9 | . | TGTGCCAGCAGCGTAGAGGCAGCCTACAATGAGCAGTTCTTC | CASSVEAAYNEQFF
once | TRBJ2-7 | TRBV7-2 | . | TGTGCCAGCAGCATACAGGGCGGTGAGTCCTACGAGCAGTACTTC | CASSIQGGESYEQYF
. | TRBJ2-1 | TRBV5-1 | TRBD1 | TGCGCCAGCAGCAGGGACAGTCAAAAGGGCAATGAGCAGTTCTTC | CASSRDSQKGNEQFF
. | TRBJ2-5 | TRBV9 | TRBD2 | TGTGCCAGCAGCGTAGAATCTATCCTAGGGACTAGGGGCAATGAGACCCAGTACTTC | CASSVESILGTRGNETQYF
. | TRBJ2-5 | TRBV29-1 | TRBD2 | TGCAGCGTTGACGGGGGTTTGGCGGGAGTATTGGAGACCCAGTACTTC | CSVDGGLAGVLETQYF
. | TRBJ2-5 | TRBV5-1 | TRBD1 | TGCGCCAGCAGCTTAGCAGGGGGCGGAGAGACCCAGTACTTC | CASSLAGGGETQYF
. | TRBJ1-5 | TRBV6-1 | . | TGTGCCAGCAGCGTGTCGGGCAATAGCAATCAGCCCCAGCATTTT | CASSVSGNSNQPQHF
. | TRBJ2-3 | TRBV5-6 | . | TGTGCCAGCAGCGCCCGAGCTTACACAGATACGCAGTATTTT | CASSARAYTDTQYF
once | TRBJ2-1 | TRBV29-1 | . | TGCAGCCTCGGGTACCTACCCTCGGGTGAGCAGTTCTTC | CSLGYLPSGEQFF
. | TRBJ2-1 | TRBV5-1 | TRBD2 | TGCGCCAGCTGCAAAGGGACTAGCGGGGTGGGGAGCTCCTACAATGAGCAGTTCTTC | CASCKGTSGVGSSYNEQFF
. | TRBJ2-7 | TRBV6-6 | TRBD1 | TGTGCCAGCACCAAGACAGGGCTGTACTCCTACGAGCAGTACTTC | CASTKTGLYSYEQYF
few | TRBJ2-3 | TRBV7-9 | . | TGTGCCAGCAGCCCTCCAGATACGCAGTATTTT | CASSPPDTQYF
. | TRBJ1-5 | TRBV28 | . | TGTGCCAGCAGTTTTACAGGGTGGGAACAGCCCCAGCATTTT | CASSFTGWEQPQHF
. | TRBJ2-5 | TRBV19 | TRBD2 | TGTGCCAGTAGTATTGGTGGGAGGGCGGGTGAGACCCAGTACTTC | CASSIGGRAGETQYF
. | TRBJ2-7 | TRBV5-1 | . | TGCGCCAGCAGCTTGCTTTCGGGGGATCGCTACGAGCAGTACTTC | CASSLLSGDRYEQYF
once | TRBJ1-1 | TRBV9 | . | TGTGCCAGCAGCGTAGCTGGAGGGGGTGAAGCTTTCTTT | CASSVAGGGEAFF
. | TRBJ1-1 | TRBV5-1 | TRBD1 | TGCGCCAGCAGCTGGACAGGGGGTACTGAAGCTTTCTTT | CASSWTGGTEAFF
few | TRBJ2-7 | TRBV18 | . | TGTGCCAGCTCAGGGGGCGGCGAGCAGTACTTC | CASSGGGEQYF
. | TRBJ2-2 | TRBV6-5 | TRBD2 | TGTGCCACCCTGGGACTAGCGGGAGCGGGCGGGGAGCTGTTTTTT | CATLGLAGAGGELFF
. | TRBJ2-7 | TRBV2 | . | TGTGCCAGCAGGAAGGACGGATCCTACGAGCAGTACTTC | CASRKDGSYEQYF
once | TRBJ2-2 | TRBV5-1 | . | TGCGCCAGCGGACCGGGGACCCTAACCGGGGAGCTGTTTTTT | CASGPGTLTGELFF
. | TRBJ1-2 | TRBV4-2 | . | TGTGCCAGCAGCCAACGCGGGACAACCGACGGCTACACCTTC | CASSQRGTTDGYTF
. | TRBJ1-4 | TRBV27 | . | TGTGCCACCAAGATCGTGTCCTGGGGGGAGACGGAGGCTAATGAAAAACTGTTTTTT | CATKIVSWGETEANEKLFF
. | TRBJ1-5 | TRBV28 | TRBD1 | TGTGCCAGCAGCCCCCCCGGGACAGAGAATCAGCCCCAGCATTTT | CASSPPGTENQPQHF
. | TRBJ1-2 | TRBV7-2 | . | TGTGCCAGCAGCCCTAACGGGGCGGACTCGGTCTATGGCTACACCTTC | CASSPNGADSVYGYTF
. | TRBJ2-7 | TRBV2 | TRBD1 | TGTGCCAGCACCCCGGGACAGGGTAACGAGCAGTACTTC | CASTPGQGNEQYF
. | TRBJ2-7 | TRBV5-6 | TRBD2 | TGTGCCAGCAGCTTGGCCGCTGCGGGAGGCCACTACGAGCAGTACTTC | CASSLAAAGGHYEQYF
. | TRBJ2-3 | TRBV5-1 | TRBD2 | TGCGCCAGCAGCTACGACAGCGGGGGTCGCACAGATACGCAGTATTTT | CASSYDSGGRTDTQYF
. | TRBJ2-2 | TRBV7-3 | . | TGTGCCAGCAGCTTAAAAACAGGGCCAGTAACCGGGGAGCTGTTTTTT | CASSLKTGPVTGELFF
. | TRBJ2-2 | TRBV6-5 | . | TGTGCCACCCGGTGGGGGAACACCGGGGAGCTGTTTTTT | CATRWGNTGELFF
. | TRBJ2-2 | TRBV7-6 | TRBD2 | TGTGCCAGCAGCTTGACTAGCGGGAGAGCCGGGGAGCTGTTTTTT | CASSLTSGRAGELFF
. | TRBJ2-1 | TRBV9 | . | TGTGCCAGCAGCGTAAGCCTGAGTCAGTCCTACAATGAGCAGTTCTTC | CASSVSLSQSYNEQFF
. | TRBJ2-7 | TRBV7-7 | . | TGTGCCAGCAGCTTAGGGGGCGGGTTTGACTACGAGCAGTACTTC | CASSLGGGFDYEQYF
. | TRBJ2-7 | TRBV18 | . | TGTGCCAGCTCACCCCAGGCTTCCTACGAGCAGTACTTC | CASSPQASYEQYF